The 24 T cell receptor beta chains given below trace back to one sample, sequenced in a study of cytomegalovirus exposure and HLA in healthy donors. 60 Vbeta and 13 Jbeta primers were used in PCR. The method was immunoSEQ multiplex PCR; TCRdb's version includes in-frame clones alone and lacks a portion of them. The data hold 130,000 or so clones, with about four fifths observed a single time. The material sequenced was PBMCs. The receptors stem from a man aged 25 to 45 in good health and CMV-seronegative.

The genes are TRBV6-1 and TRBJ1-5; D is undetermined. The germline V and J ends were trimmed by 5 bases and 7 bases, with 12 bases remaining between them. The CDR3 is 13 amino acids. Germline V CDR1 and CDR2: MNHNS, SASEGT. This CDR3 reads CASSWTRGQPQHF. The CDR3 region has the DNA TGTGCCAGCAGTTGGACTCGAGGGCAGCCCCAGCATTTT.

The chain combines TRBV9 with TRBJ2-1; 7 bases agree with TRBD2. Germline V gene lookup returns CDR1 SGDLS and CDR2 YYNGEE. There are 16 residues in the CDR3. Trimming took 0 bases from V and 2 from J; bases not matched to a gene: 5. The CDR3 loop reads CASSVVERGAYNEQFF. In nucleotides, the CDR3 is TGTGCCAGCAGCGTAGTAGAGCGGGGAGCCTACAATGAGCAGTTCTTC.

This clone was detected ten times or more. This chain links TRBV7-2 with TRBJ2-3; TRBD2 aligns across 7 bases. The V segment lost 0 bases and the J segment 6 bases; nucleotides outside the gene matches: 3. CDR1 is SGHTA and CDR2 is FQGNSA in the germline V gene. CDR3 length equals 14 residues. The CDR3 DNA is TGTGCCAGCAGCTTAGCAGCGGGGTCGGATACGCAGTATTTT. Its translation: CASSLAAGSDTQYF. The full variable domain, completed using reference TRBV7-2 and TRBJ2-3, is GAGVSQSPSNKVTEKGKDVELRCDPISGHTALYWYRQSLGQGLEFLIYFQGNSAPDKSGLPSDRFSAERTGGSVSTLTIQRTQQEDSAVYLCASSLAAGSDTQYFGPGTRLTVL.

The chain combines TRBV5-1 with TRBJ2-7; tentatively, D is TRBD1 (6 bases). Germline V gene sequence: CDR1 SGHRS, CDR2 YFSETQ. V was clipped by 0 bases and J by 3 bases, with 16 bases between them. The length of the CDR3 is 16 residues. The CDR3 sequence is CASSLATGLGRYEQYF. CDR3 DNA sequence: TGCGCCAGCAGCTTGGCGACAGGATTAGGTCGCTACGAGCAGTACTTC.

The V gene is TRBV18, the J gene TRBJ1-1; D gene uncertain. Germline V CDR1 and CDR2: KGHSH, LQKENI. Trimming shortened V by 3 bases and J by 3 bases, and 17 bases separated the two germline ends. CDR3 length: 16 residues. The CDR3 protein is CASSPSEGIKDTEAFF. CDR3 in DNA: TGTGCCAGCTCACCCTCCGAGGGCATTAAGGACACTGAAGCTTTCTTT. The whole variable domain, filled in from reference TRBV18 and TRBJ1-1, reads NAGVMQNPRHLVRRRGQEARLRCSPMKGHSHVYWYRQLPEEGLKFMVYLQKENIIDESGMPKERFSAEFPKEGPSILRIQQVVRGDSAAYFCASSPSEGIKDTEAFFGQGTRLTVV.

V gene TRBV2 combines with J gene TRBJ1-5, with D unresolved. CDR3 size: 14 residues. The V end was cut by 4 bases, the J end by 3 bases, with 10 bases between. Germline CDR1 SNHLY, CDR2 FYNNEI. Written as DNA, the CDR3 is TGTGCCAGCAGTGCCGACTTGATCAATCAGCCCCAGCATTTT. Its protein product is CASSADLINQPQHF.

The genes are TRBV5-1 and TRBJ2-1; 13 nucleotides line up with TRBD2. Germline CDR1 SGHRS, CDR2 YFSETQ. With 0 bases clipped from V and 2 bases from J, the junction kept 2 bases outside the gene matches. The CDR3 loop spans 17 amino acids. Here the CDR3 reads CASSLVLAGGPYNEQFF. The CDR3 DNA is TGCGCCAGCAGCTTGGTACTAGCGGGAGGGCCCTACAATGAGCAGTTCTTC.

The chain links TRBV7-9 to TRBJ2-1, with 9 bases matching TRBD1. The CDR3 has 16 residues. Germline V gene data show CDR1 as SEHNR and CDR2 as FQNEAQ (reference sequence). After removal of 5 bases from V and 6 bases from J, the junction contained 11 bases not matched to a gene. The CDR3 is CASSLWTGERPNEQFF. CDR3 sequence (DNA): TGTGCCAGCAGCCTGTGGACAGGGGAGCGTCCCAATGAGCAGTTCTTC.

J is TRBJ1-2 and V is TRBV2, with D possibly TRBD1 on 6 matching bases. This CDR3 has 13 residues. With 7 bases removed from V and 4 bases from J, the gap between germline ends came to 13 bases. Per the germline V gene, CDR1 is SNHLY and CDR2 is FYNNEI. CDR3 amino acids: CASKEDRSYGYTF. Written as DNA, the CDR3 is TGTGCCAGCAAGGAAGACAGGTCCTATGGCTACACCTTC.

The rearrangement links TRBV6-1 to TRBJ2-7; maybe TRBD1 (5 bases). The CDR3 contains 14 residues. The V and J ends lost 10 bases and 0 bases respectively, with 16 bases between them. Looked up from germline, CDR1 is MNHNS and CDR2 is SASEGT. CDR3 sequence (DNA): TGTGCCATCCGTAAGACAGACAACTCCTACGAGCAGTACTTC. This sequence encodes CAIRKTDNSYEQYF.

The gene calls are TRBV5-1 and TRBJ1-6, with TRBD1 as a possible D gene (5 bases). Trimming took 5 bases from V and 4 from J, leaving 10 bases between them. Per the germline V gene, CDR1 is SGHRS and CDR2 is YFSETQ. The CDR3 has 14 amino acids. CDR3 in DNA: TGCGCCAGCAGGGAGACAGAGTATAATTCACCCCTCCACTTT. As protein: CASRETEYNSPLHF.

The chain uses TRBV4-3 and TRBJ2-3; D is perhaps TRBD1 (5 bases). CDR1 and CDR2 (germline): LGHNA, YSLEER. The V end lost 1 base, the J end lost 7 bases, and 9 bases lay between the germline ends. The CDR3 covers 13 residues. The CDR3 loop is CASSQGKGYTQYF. The CDR3 DNA reads as TGCGCCAGCAGCCAAGGGAAGGGGTATACGCAGTATTTT.

The rearrangement links TRBV7-2 to TRBJ1-2; 7 bases agree with TRBD1. CDR3 length: 15 amino acids. In germline, CDR1 is SGHTA, CDR2 FQGNSA. J was trimmed by 1 base and V by 1 base; bases with no gene match: 3. CDR3 region: CASSLVRGLNYGYTF. For the CDR3, the DNA is TGTGCCAGCAGCTTAGTTAGGGGGCTTAACTATGGCTACACCTTC.

The chain combines TRBV7-9 with TRBJ1-6; 7 bases are shared with TRBD1. This CDR3 spans 14 amino acids. V gave up 5 bases and J gave up 6 bases; unmatched junction bases: 4. Germline V CDR1 and CDR2: SEHNR, FQNEAQ (reference sequence). The DNA for the CDR3 is TGTGCCAGCAGCCAACAGGGGAGTAATTCACCCCTCCACTTT. It is translated as CASSQQGSNSPLHF.

V and J are TRBV28 and TRBJ1-5, with TRBD1 matching over 8 bases. The CDR3 length is 18 residues. The trim removed 6 bases at V and 1 base at J, leaving 14 bases unmatched. The germline V gene has CDR1 MDHEN and CDR2 SYDVKM. The CDR3 DNA reads as TGTGCCAGCAGCCCGGGACAGGAACTGGACTTAAGCAATCAGCCCCAGCATTTT. Protein product: CASSPGQELDLSNQPQHF. The whole variable domain, filled in from reference TRBV28 and TRBJ1-5, reads DVKVTQSSRYLVKRTGEKVFLECVQDMDHENMFWYRQDPGLGLRLIYFSYDVKMKEKGDIPEGYSVSREKKERFSLILESASTNQTSMYLCASSPGQELDLSNQPQHFGDGTRLSIL.

V gene TRBV5-1 combines with J gene TRBJ1-1; no clear D gene. The CDR3 is 14 amino acids. Germline lookup yields CDR1 SGHRS and CDR2 YFSETQ. With 0 bases removed from V and 9 bases from J, the gap between germline ends came to 15 bases. The CDR3 region has the DNA TGCGCCAGCAGCTTGGGATCGGAAAATGGGCAAGCTTTCTTT. It codes for CASSLGSENGQAFF.

The V call is TRBV7-7, the J call TRBJ2-2, with D possibly TRBD2 on 6 matching bases. CDR3 length: 12 amino acids. Germline assignment: CDR1 SSHAT and CDR2 FNYEAQ (reference sequence). The CDR3 protein is CAVREVTGELFF. CDR3 nucleotides: TGTGCTGTCAGGGAGGTCACCGGGGAGCTGTTTTTT. Full variable domain (rest looked up from reference TRBV7-7 and TRBJ2-2): GAGVSQSPRYKVTKRGQDVTLRCDPISSHATLYWYQQALGQGPEFLTYFNYEAQPDKSGLPSDRFSAERPEGSISTLTIQRTEQRDSAMYRCAVREVTGELFFGEGSRLTVL.

This clone showed up just once. The chain carries TRBV2 and TRBJ1-1; TRBD1 aligns across 9 bases. With V trimmed by 5 bases and J by 7 bases, 5 bases remained unmatched. Germline loops: CDR1 SNHLY, CDR2 FYNNEI. CDR3 length: 13 amino acids. CDR3: CASSRGQGGEAFF. As DNA, the CDR3 is TGTGCCAGCAGTCGGGGACAGGGAGGTGAAGCTTTCTTT.

This clone was seen only a few times. This chain links TRBV6-6 with TRBJ2-7; D gene unclear. This CDR3 has 12 residues. Germline loops: CDR1 MNHNY, CDR2 SVGAGI (reference sequence). V gave up 2 bases and J gave up 2 bases, with 4 bases separating them. The CDR3 nucleotides are TGTGCCAGCAGTTACCGGGCCTACGAGCAGTACTTC. Translating gives CASSYRAYEQYF.

Note on this clone: At one boundary the junction diverges from the germline segment, which might be a read error. V gene TRBV7-9 combines with J gene TRBJ2-7; 9 nucleotides align to TRBD2. This CDR3 region has 14 residues. Germline CDR1 SEHNR, CDR2 FQNEAQ (reference sequence). Written as DNA, the CDR3 is TGTGCCAGCAGCATAGCGGGAGTAGCCTACGAGCAGTACTTC. Its translation is CASSIAGVAYEQYF.

The genes are TRBV27 and TRBJ1-1, with a tentative D call TRBD1 (6 bases). Germline loops: CDR1 MNHEY, CDR2 SMNVEV (reference sequence). The CDR3 sequence is 15 residues long. V was trimmed by 5 bases and J by 4 bases, leaving 17 bases between them. CDR3 loop: CASSRQQGRGTEAFF. The CDR3 region has the DNA TGTGCCAGCAGTCGTCAACAGGGACGGGGCACTGAAGCTTTCTTT.

The chain employs TRBV6-5 and TRBJ1-1; weak D call: TRBD1 (5 bases). Germline values: CDR1 MNHEY, CDR2 SVGAGI. There are 15 residues in the CDR3. The ends were cut back, 8 bases at V and 7 bases at J, with 23 bases in the middle. The CDR3 coding sequence is TGTGCCAGCGTTGCCCCTGGGGGGAACCGGGGTGAAGCTTTCTTT. Amino acids: CASVAPGGNRGEAFF.

The DNA for the CDR3 is TGTGCCAGCAGTGAAAACCCTCGGGACAGGGGCAATCAGCCCCAGCATTTT. It translates to CASSENPRDRGNQPQHF. This sequence joins TRBV2 and TRBJ1-5; TRBD1 matches at 9 bases. CDR3 length equals 17 residues. Unmatched junction bases numbered 7, after V lost 2 bases and J lost 2 bases. Germline CDR1 is SNHLY and CDR2 is FYNNEI.

In its sample, this clone was seen once. This rearrangement joins TRBV2 to TRBJ2-7; 10 nucleotides align to TRBD1. Germline-derived CDR1 and CDR2 are SNHLY and FYNNEI. The CDR3 is 16 amino acids. The trim removed 6 bases at V and 4 bases at J, leaving 12 bases unmatched. The CDR3 DNA sequence: TGTGCCAGCAGCCGAAATAGACCGGGACAGGGGTACGAGCAGTACTTC. As protein: CASSRNRPGQGYEQYF.